The sequence of this T cell receptor (beta chain) was determined in a study of T cell repertoires in cytomegalovirus infection. Looking at the study overall: Both CMV infection and a matching HLA type were indicated by public TCR beta signatures. Overall study findings and caveats: Cumulated frequencies of public TCR beta families served to identify carriers of CMV plus the relevant HLA. CMV-specific TCR beta clonotypes restricted by HLA-C were the ones dominating the ex vivo response.

A single record per CDR3 protein comes from TCRdb applying MiXCR to the reads. Of fewer than 550,000 distinct CDR3 sequences in the sample, more than 15% were seen once. Germline lookup yields CDR1 ENHRY and CDR2 SYGVKD. J was trimmed by 4 bases and V by 8 bases; bases with no gene match: 14. CDR3 length: 16 amino acids. The sample holds a few counts of this clonotype. Its antigen is not known. The sample consisted of CD8+ T cells from PBMCs. The TCR sequence derives from a human donor in good health (CMV status not recorded). Some clones in this sample may be carry-over from other donors' samples. The chain recombines TRBV10-3 with TRBJ1-3, with TRBD1 matching over 7 bases. CDR3 in DNA: TGTGCCATCGGCGGGGGCCAGACAGGGTCCGGAAACACCATATATTTT. Amino acids: CAIGGGQTGSGNTIYF.